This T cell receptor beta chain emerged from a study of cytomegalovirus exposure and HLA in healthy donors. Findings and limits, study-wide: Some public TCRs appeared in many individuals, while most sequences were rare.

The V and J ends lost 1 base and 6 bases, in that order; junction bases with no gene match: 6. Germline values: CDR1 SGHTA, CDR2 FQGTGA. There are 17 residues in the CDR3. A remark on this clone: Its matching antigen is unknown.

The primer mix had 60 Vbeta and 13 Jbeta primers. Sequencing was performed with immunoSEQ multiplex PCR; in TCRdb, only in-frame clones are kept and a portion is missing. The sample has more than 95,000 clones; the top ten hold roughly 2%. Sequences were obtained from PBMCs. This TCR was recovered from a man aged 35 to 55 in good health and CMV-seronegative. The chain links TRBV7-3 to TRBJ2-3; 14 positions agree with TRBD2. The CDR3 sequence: CASSLMGLAGVSDTQYF. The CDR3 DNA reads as TGTGCCAGCAGCTTAATGGGACTAGCGGGAGTGTCGGATACGCAGTATTTT.